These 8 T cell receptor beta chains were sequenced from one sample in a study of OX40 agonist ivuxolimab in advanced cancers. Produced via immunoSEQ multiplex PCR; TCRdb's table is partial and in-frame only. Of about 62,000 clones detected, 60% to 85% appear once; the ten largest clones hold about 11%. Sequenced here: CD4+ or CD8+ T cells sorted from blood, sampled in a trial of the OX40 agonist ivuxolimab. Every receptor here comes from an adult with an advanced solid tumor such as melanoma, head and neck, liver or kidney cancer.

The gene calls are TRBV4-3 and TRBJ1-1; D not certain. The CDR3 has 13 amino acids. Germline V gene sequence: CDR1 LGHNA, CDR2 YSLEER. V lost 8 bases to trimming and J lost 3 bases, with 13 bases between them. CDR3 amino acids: CASSWNGDTEAFF. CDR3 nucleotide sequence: TGCGCCAGCTCTTGGAACGGCGACACTGAAGCTTTCTTT.

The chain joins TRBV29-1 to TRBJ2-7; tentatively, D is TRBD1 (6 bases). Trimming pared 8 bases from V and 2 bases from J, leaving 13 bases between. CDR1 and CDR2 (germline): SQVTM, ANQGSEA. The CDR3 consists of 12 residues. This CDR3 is CSFRQAAYEQYF. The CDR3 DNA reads TGCAGCTTCAGACAGGCTGCCTACGAGCAGTACTTC.

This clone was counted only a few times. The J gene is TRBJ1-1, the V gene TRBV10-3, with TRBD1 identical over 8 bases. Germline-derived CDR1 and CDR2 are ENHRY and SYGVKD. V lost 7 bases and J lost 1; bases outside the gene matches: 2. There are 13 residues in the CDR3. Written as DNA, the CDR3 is TGTGCCATCACCCAGGGGGCGAACACTGAAGCTTTCTTT. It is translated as CAITQGANTEAFF.

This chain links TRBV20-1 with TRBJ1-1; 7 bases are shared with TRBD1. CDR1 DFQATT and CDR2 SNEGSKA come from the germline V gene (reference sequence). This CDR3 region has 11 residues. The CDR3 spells CMGTVNTEAFF. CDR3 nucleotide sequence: TGCATGGGGACAGTGAACACTGAAGCTTTCTTT.

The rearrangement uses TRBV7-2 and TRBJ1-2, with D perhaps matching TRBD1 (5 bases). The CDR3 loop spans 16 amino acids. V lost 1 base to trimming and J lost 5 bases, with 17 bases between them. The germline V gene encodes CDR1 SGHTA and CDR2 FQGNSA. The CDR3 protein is CASSLGAGIQRYGYTF. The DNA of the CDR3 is TGTGCCAGCAGCTTAGGGGCAGGGATCCAGAGGTATGGCTACACCTTC.

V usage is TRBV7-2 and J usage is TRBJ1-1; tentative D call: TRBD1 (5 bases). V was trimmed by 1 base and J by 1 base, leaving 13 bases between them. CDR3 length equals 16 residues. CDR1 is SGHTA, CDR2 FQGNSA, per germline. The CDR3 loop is CASSLVVRVGNTEAFF. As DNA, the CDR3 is TGTGCCAGCAGCTTAGTTGTCAGGGTAGGGAACACTGAAGCTTTCTTT.

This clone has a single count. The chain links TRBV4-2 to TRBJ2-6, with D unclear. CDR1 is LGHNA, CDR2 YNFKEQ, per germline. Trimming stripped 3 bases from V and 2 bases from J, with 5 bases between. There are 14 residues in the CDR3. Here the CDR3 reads CASSQSTGANVLTF. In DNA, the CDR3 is TGTGCCAGCAGCCAGAGCACTGGGGCCAACGTCCTGACTTTC.

CDR3 sequence reads: CASRPNNEQFF. The DNA for the CDR3 is TGTGCCAGTAGACCCAACAATGAGCAGTTCTTC. V gene TRBV19 combines with J gene TRBJ2-1, with D hard to call. CDR1 is LNHDA and CDR2 is SQIVND in the germline V gene (reference sequence). V lost 6 bases, J lost 5 bases, and 5 bases lay in between. This CDR3 contains 11 residues.